A single sample is the source of the 3 T cell receptor beta chains below, sequenced in a study of CD8+ T cells in alopecia areata listed by TCRdb under 2018. The label giving this sample's time point can be read as: baseline before oral tofacitinib. Library preparation was by the immunoSEQ multiplex PCR assay. RNA was extracted from all samples and reverse transcribed into cDNA, which served as template for TCR sequencing. TCRdb retrieved this table from immuneACCESS and kept in-frame rearrangements only. Not all clones are present; in checked studies, unresolved V genes account for under half, and no reason is known for the remainder. Counted in this sample were about 130,000 clones; about 47% of them appeared once. The ten largest clones represent roughly 20% of the sample. Material: CD8+ T cells sorted from blood, obtained at week 0. All receptors come from a human donor with alopecia areata.

V usage is TRBV29-1 and J usage is TRBJ1-3; D not certain. This CDR3 is 14 amino acids long. The germline V and J ends were trimmed by 0 bases and 1 base, with 7 bases remaining between them. Germline V gene sequence: CDR1 SQVTM, CDR2 ANQGSEA. Here the CDR3 reads CSVEDEASGNTIYF. CDR3 DNA: TGCAGCGTTGAAGATGAAGCATCTGGAAACACCATATATTTT.

The gene calls are TRBV5-6 and TRBJ2-1; either TRBD1 or TRBD2 may supply D (5 bases each). V was shortened by 7 bases and J by 7 bases, with 12 bases between the two germline ends. CDR3 size: 12 residues. CDR1 SGHDT and CDR2 YYEEEE come from the germline V gene. As DNA, the CDR3 is TGTGCCAGCTTGAGGGGTCTAAATGAGCAGTTCTTC. This sequence encodes CASLRGLNEQFF.

The chain has TRBV5-1 and TRBJ2-7; 9 bases match TRBD1. Germline-derived CDR1 and CDR2 are SGHRS and YFSETQ. The CDR3 covers 16 residues. V gave up 3 bases and J gave up 2 bases; unmatched junction bases: 9. The CDR3 DNA reads TGCGCCAGCAGCTGGGGACAGGGAGGTTTCGCCTACGAGCAGTACTTC. This gives the protein CASSWGQGGFAYEQYF.